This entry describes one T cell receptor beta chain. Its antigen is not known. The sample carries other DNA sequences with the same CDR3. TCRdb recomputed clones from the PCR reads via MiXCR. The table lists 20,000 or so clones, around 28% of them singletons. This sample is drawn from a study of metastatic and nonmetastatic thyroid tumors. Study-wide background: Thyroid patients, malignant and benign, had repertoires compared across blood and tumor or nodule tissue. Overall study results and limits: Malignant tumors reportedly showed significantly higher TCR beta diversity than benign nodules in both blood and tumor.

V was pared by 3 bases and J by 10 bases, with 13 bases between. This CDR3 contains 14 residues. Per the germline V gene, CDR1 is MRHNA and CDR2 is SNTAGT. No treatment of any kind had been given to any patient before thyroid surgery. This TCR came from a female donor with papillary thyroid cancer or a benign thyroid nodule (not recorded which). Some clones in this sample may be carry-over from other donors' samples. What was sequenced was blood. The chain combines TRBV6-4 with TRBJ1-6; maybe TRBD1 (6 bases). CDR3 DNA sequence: TGTGCCAGCAGTGAAGAGACAGGTAACTCACCCCTCCACTTT. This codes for CASSEETGNSPLHF.